One sample yielded the 26 T cell receptor beta chains listed below, sequenced in a study of identical twins. TCRdb independently ran MiXCR on the 5' RACE reads; one entry per CDR3 protein. Of approximately 550,000 distinct CDR3 sequences in the sample, under 25% were seen once. These records were also assigned to another study, of yellow fever vaccine responses in identical twins.

Sequences were obtained from CD4+ T cells sorted from blood. All receptors derive from a woman under 30 in good health.

This clonotype has only a few counts. The V call is TRBV12-3 or TRBV12-4, the J call TRBJ2-7; D assignment may be TRBD1 or TRBD2 (6 bases each). This CDR3 spans 14 amino acids. Trimming pared 5 bases from V and 3 bases from J, leaving 14 bases between. In DNA, the CDR3 is TGTGCCAGCAGTCAGGACAGCGGGTTCTACGAGCAGTACTTC. This codes for CASSQDSGFYEQYF.

V is TRBV11-2 and J is TRBJ2-2; D call uncertain. The CDR3 loop spans 13 amino acids. Germline V CDR1 and CDR2: SGHAT, FQNNGV. Trimming pared 4 bases from V and 2 bases from J, leaving 5 bases between. The chain's CDR3 is CASSSVNTGELFF. CDR3 bases: TGTGCCAGCAGCTCCGTCAACACCGGGGAGCTGTTTTTT.

This clonotype was counted between two and nine times. The rearrangement uses TRBV11-1 and TRBJ2-7, with TRBD2 identical over 10 bases. V was clipped by 4 bases and J by 1 base; unmatched bases: 4. CDR1 is SGHAT and CDR2 is FQDESV in the germline V gene (reference sequence). CDR3 length: 15 residues. CDR3 in DNA: TGTGCCAGCAGCTCGACTAGCGGGCCTTCCTACGAGCAGTACTTC. Translating it yields CASSSTSGPSYEQYF. The variable domain in full, completed from reference TRBV11-1 and TRBJ2-7, reads EAEVAQSPRYKITEKSQAVAFWCDPISGHATLYWYRQILGQGPELLVQFQDESVVDDSQLPKDRFSAERLKGVDSTLKIQPAELGDSAMYLCASSSTSGPSYEQYFGPGTRLTVT.

This clonotype has more than one count but fewer than ten. The chain recombines TRBV5-1 with TRBJ2-5; 9 bases match TRBD2. The germline V gene has CDR1 SGHRS and CDR2 YFSETQ. This CDR3 is built from 18 residues. Germline trimming cut 5 bases from V and 3 bases from J; bases unmatched to any gene: 17. The CDR3 region has the DNA TGCGCCAGCAGATATTTTACAGCCGGGACTAGCTTTAAAGAGACCCAGTACTTC. Its translation is CASRYFTAGTSFKETQYF.

This chain links TRBV7-3 with TRBJ2-1; 8 positions match TRBD1. This CDR3 has 14 amino acids. Germline CDR1 is SGHTA and CDR2 is FQGTGA. The J segment lost 8 bases and the V segment lost 4 bases, leaving 7 bases of the junction unmatched. The CDR3, as DNA: TGTGCCAGCAGCTCCCGGACAGGGTCGGATGAGCAGTTCTTC. Translating it yields CASSSRTGSDEQFF.

This clonotype was observed a handful of times. J is TRBJ1-6 and V is TRBV25-1; 8 positions match TRBD1. Trimming cost V 3 bases and J 7 bases; bases outside gene matches: 5. Germline values: CDR1 MGHDK, CDR2 SYGVNS. The CDR3 extends over 15 amino acids. The CDR3 region has the DNA TGTGCCAGCAGTGACCCAGGGACAGGCAATTCACCCCTCCACTTT. Residues: CASSDPGTGNSPLHF.

This clonotype has only a few counts. The chain joins TRBV5-1 to TRBJ2-3; a possible D gene is TRBD2 (5 bases). This CDR3 is 15 amino acids long. Germline CDR1 reads SGHRS; CDR2 reads YFSETQ. Deletions cut 4 bases from V and 0 bases from J, with 12 bases between. CDR3 sequence reads: CASSNSGPSTDTQYF. The CDR3 DNA reads TGCGCCAGCAGCAACAGCGGACCTAGCACAGATACGCAGTATTTT.

This clonotype showed up just a few times. The genes are TRBV12-3 or TRBV12-4 and TRBJ1-5; unclear D gene. V lost 1 base to trimming and J lost 14 bases, with 12 bases between them. The CDR3 has 12 residues. The CDR3 spells CASSLGGGDEHF. DNA of the CDR3: TGTGCCAGCAGTTTAGGGGGAGGAGATGAGCATTTT.

This clonotype was detected only a few times. This chain connects TRBV20-1 to TRBJ2-5; 11 bases fit TRBD2. V gave up 2 bases and J gave up 2 bases; unmatched junction bases: 4. CDR3 size: 15 residues. Germline V gene data show CDR1 as DFQATT and CDR2 as SNEGSKA (reference sequence). For the CDR3, the DNA is TGCAGTGCTAGACCTAGCGGGAGGACTCAAGAGACCCAGTACTTC. It translates to CSARPSGRTQETQYF.

This clonotype has at least ten counts. The V call is TRBV5-1, the J call TRBJ2-3; 14 nucleotides match TRBD2. CDR3 length equals 16 residues. Germline trimming cut 3 bases from V and 9 bases from J; bases unmatched to any gene: 9. Germline CDR1 and CDR2: SGHRS and YFSETQ. The DNA of the CDR3 is TGCGCCAGCAGCTCCTCCGGGACTAGCGGGAGAATGACGCAGTATTTT. Translating gives CASSSSGTSGRMTQYF.

The chain carries TRBV4-1 and TRBJ2-1; tentatively, D is TRBD1 (6 bases). The CDR3 contains 16 residues. CDR1 is MGHRA, CDR2 YSYEKL, per germline. The V gene lost 0 bases and the J gene lost 3 bases, with 12 bases spanning the gap. The CDR3 coding sequence is TGCGCCAGCAGCCAAGATAAGGGGGAGAACTACAATGAGCAGTTCTTC. Translation gives CASSQDKGENYNEQFF.

Ten or more counts support this clonotype. The chain joins TRBV12-3 or TRBV12-4 to TRBJ2-2; D perhaps matches TRBD2 (6 bases). CDR3 length: 16 amino acids. Deletions cut 6 bases from V and 2 bases from J, with 16 bases between. CDR3 sequence reads: CASRTLLALNTGELFF. DNA for the CDR3: TGTGCCAGCAGAACCCTACTAGCTCTAAACACCGGGGAGCTGTTTTTT.

The chain carries TRBV20-1 and TRBJ1-2, with 7 bases fitting TRBD1. Germline assignment: CDR1 DFQATT and CDR2 SNEGSKA (reference sequence). The CDR3 length is 13 residues. The junction had 4 bases not matched to a gene; V was cut back by 6 bases and J by 0 bases. The CDR3, as DNA: TGCAGTGCGCCGACAGGGTCTAACTATGGCTACACCTTC. Its protein product is CSAPTGSNYGYTF.

This clonotype was seen more than once but under ten times. V usage is TRBV27 and J usage is TRBJ2-1; TRBD1 is a possible D gene (5 bases). Between the trimmed V and J ends, which lost 6 bases and 9 bases, there was a span of 15 bases. This CDR3 spans 13 amino acids. Germline V CDR1 and CDR2: MNHEY, SMNVEV (reference sequence). In DNA form, the CDR3 reads TGTGCCAGCAGGCCTGCGACAGAGGCTGAGCAGTTCTTC. Protein sequence: CASRPATEAEQFF.

This rearrangement joins TRBV18 to TRBJ2-7; 10 nucleotides match TRBD1. The V segment lost 5 bases and the J segment 1 base; nucleotides outside the gene matches: 5. Germline V CDR1 and CDR2: KGHSH, LQKENI. The CDR3 is made up of 15 amino acids. The CDR3 reads CASSIGQGGSYEQYV. The CDR3 nucleotides are TGTGCCAGCTCAATCGGACAGGGGGGTTCCTACGAGCAGTACGTC.

Here the CDR3 DNA reads TGTGCCAGCTCACCACTAACAGTGGCAGCGGACACAGATACGCAGTATTTT. It translates to CASSPLTVAADTDTQYF. The chain has TRBV18 and TRBJ2-3; the D gene is possibly TRBD2 (5 bases). Germline assignment: CDR1 KGHSH and CDR2 LQKENI. This CDR3 comprises 17 residues. V gave up 1 base and J gave up 2 bases, with 16 bases separating them. Full variable domain (remainder filled in from reference TRBV18 and TRBJ2-3): NAGVMQNPRHLVRRRGQEARLRCSPMKGHSHVYWYRQLPEEGLKFMVYLQKENIIDESGMPKERFSAEFPKEGPSILRIQQVVRGDSAAYFCASSPLTVAADTDTQYFGPGTRLTVL.

The chain has TRBV7-9 and TRBJ2-1; TRBD1 might be the D (6 bases). V shed 5 bases and J shed 9 bases, with 23 bases lying between them. This CDR3 has 16 residues. Germline assignment: CDR1 SEHNR and CDR2 FQNEAQ (reference sequence). CDR3 in amino acids: CASSPQGSLPTIEQFF. The CDR3 nucleotides read TGTGCCAGCAGCCCCCAGGGGTCCCTCCCCACAATTGAGCAGTTCTTC. The variable domain in full, completed from reference TRBV7-9 and TRBJ2-1, reads DTGVSQNPRHKITKRGQNVTFRCDPISEHNRLYWYRQTLGQGPEFLTYFQNEAQLEKSRLLSDRFSAERPKGSFSTLEIQRTEQGDSAMYLCASSPQGSLPTIEQFFGPGTRLTVL.

This sequence joins TRBV9 and TRBJ2-1, with 8 nucleotides matching TRBD2. The CDR3 loop spans 17 amino acids. J gave up 2 bases and V 4 bases, and 11 bases lay outside the gene matches. Germline lookup yields CDR1 SGDLS and CDR2 YYNGEE. The CDR3 nucleotides read TGTGCCAGCAGCCCTAAAACCGGGACTAGGCCCTACAATGAGCAGTTCTTC. Translation gives CASSPKTGTRPYNEQFF.

This rearrangement joins TRBV5-4 to TRBJ2-3; TRBD2 is a possible D gene (5 bases). V lost 7 bases and J 0 bases, leaving 12 bases between the germline ends. The CDR3 is made up of 14 amino acids. The V gene's germline CDR1 is SGHNT and CDR2 YYREEE (reference sequence). CDR3 region: CASRSGSSTDTQYF. The CDR3 region has the DNA TGTGCCAGCCGGAGCGGATCTAGCACAGATACGCAGTATTTT. Full variable domain (outside the CDR3, taken from reference TRBV5-4 and TRBJ2-3): ETGVTQSPTHLIKTRGQQVTLRCSSQSGHNTVSWYQQALGQGPQFIFQYYREEENGRGNFPPRFSGLQFPNYSSELNVNALELDDSALYLCASRSGSSTDTQYFGPGTRLTVL.

The V call is TRBV15, the J call TRBJ2-2; D is uncertain. Per the germline V gene, CDR1 is LNHNV and CDR2 is YYDKDF (reference sequence). V gave up 1 base and J gave up 4 bases, with 10 bases separating them. This CDR3 comprises 15 residues. Here the CDR3 DNA reads TGTGCCACCAGCAGAGTTTCAAGCCGCACCGGGGAGCTGTTTTTT. Its protein is CATSRVSSRTGELFF.

This chain links TRBV12-3 or TRBV12-4 with TRBJ2-1; 9 bases are a match to TRBD2. Losses at the gene ends were 3 bases for V and 9 bases for J; bases not matched to a gene: 12. CDR3 size: 16 residues. CDR3 amino acids: CASSFLTGGGAPEQFF. In DNA form, the CDR3 reads TGTGCCAGCAGTTTCCTGACGGGCGGGGGGGCCCCTGAGCAGTTCTTC.

The chain uses TRBV11-2 and TRBJ2-2, with 10 bases identical to TRBD2. Per germline, CDR1 SGHAT and CDR2 FQNNGV. This CDR3 region has 17 residues. V shed 5 bases and J 5 bases; nucleotides not matched to a gene: 11. CDR3 residues: CASSVGISGGETGELFF. In DNA, the CDR3 is TGTGCCAGCAGCGTGGGGATAAGCGGGGGGGAGACCGGGGAGCTGTTTTTT.

This chain uses TRBV20-1 with TRBJ2-3; 7 bases are shared with TRBD2. Trimming cost V 0 bases and J 2 bases; bases outside gene matches: 11. The CDR3 extends over 17 amino acids. Germline loops: CDR1 DFQATT, CDR2 SNEGSKA (reference sequence). The CDR3 DNA follows: TGCAGTGCTAGAGAGGCGACGGGGGGTTTGGTCACAGATACGCAGTATTTT. This sequence encodes CSAREATGGLVTDTQYF.

The count of this clonotype is one. This chain links TRBV6-2 or TRBV6-3 with TRBJ2-1; D gene unclear. The germline V gene encodes CDR1 MNHEY and CDR2 SVGEGT. The CDR3 extends over 11 amino acids. The ends were cut back, 6 bases at V and 7 bases at J, with 7 bases in the middle. CDR3 sequence: CASRYINEQFF. The CDR3 DNA reads TGTGCCAGCAGGTATATTAATGAGCAGTTCTTC.

The rearrangement uses TRBV2 and TRBJ1-1; D might be TRBD1 (6 bases). Germline CDR1 is SNHLY and CDR2 is FYNNEI. This CDR3 is 13 amino acids long. Between the trimmed V and J ends, which lost 8 bases and 2 bases, there was a span of 12 bases. CDR3 protein: CASQRTVNTEAFF. CDR3 bases: TGTGCCAGCCAAAGGACAGTTAACACTGAAGCTTTCTTT.

The chain links TRBV5-1 to TRBJ2-7; D uncertain. There are 13 residues in the CDR3. Between the trimmed V and J ends, which lost 0 bases and 4 bases, there was a span of 8 bases. The germline V gene has CDR1 SGHRS and CDR2 YFSETQ. The CDR3 region has the DNA TGCGCCAGCAGCTTGGCCCCCGGGTACGAGCAGTACTTC. Translated, it gives CASSLAPGYEQYF. Looking up the rest from reference TRBV5-1 and TRBJ2-7 gives the full variable domain: KAGVTQTPRYLIKTRGQQVTLSCSPISGHRSVSWYQQTPGQGLQFLFEYFSETQRNKGNFPGRFSGRQFSNSRSEMNVSTLELGDSALYLCASSLAPGYEQYFGPGTRLTVT.